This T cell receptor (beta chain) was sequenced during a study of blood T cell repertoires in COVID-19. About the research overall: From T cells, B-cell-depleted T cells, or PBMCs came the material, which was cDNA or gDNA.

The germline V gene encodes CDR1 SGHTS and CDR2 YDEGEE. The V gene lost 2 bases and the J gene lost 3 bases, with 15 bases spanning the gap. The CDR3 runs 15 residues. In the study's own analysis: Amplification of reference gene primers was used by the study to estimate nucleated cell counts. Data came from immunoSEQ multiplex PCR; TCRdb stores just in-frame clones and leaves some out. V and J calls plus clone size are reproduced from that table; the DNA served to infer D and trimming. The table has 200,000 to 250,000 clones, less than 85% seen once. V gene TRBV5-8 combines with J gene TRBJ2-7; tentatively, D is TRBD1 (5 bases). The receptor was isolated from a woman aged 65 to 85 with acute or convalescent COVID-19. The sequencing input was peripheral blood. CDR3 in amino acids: CASSFGGGHGYEQYF. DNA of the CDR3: TGTGCCAGCAGCTTTGGCGGTGGACACGGCTACGAGCAGTACTTC.